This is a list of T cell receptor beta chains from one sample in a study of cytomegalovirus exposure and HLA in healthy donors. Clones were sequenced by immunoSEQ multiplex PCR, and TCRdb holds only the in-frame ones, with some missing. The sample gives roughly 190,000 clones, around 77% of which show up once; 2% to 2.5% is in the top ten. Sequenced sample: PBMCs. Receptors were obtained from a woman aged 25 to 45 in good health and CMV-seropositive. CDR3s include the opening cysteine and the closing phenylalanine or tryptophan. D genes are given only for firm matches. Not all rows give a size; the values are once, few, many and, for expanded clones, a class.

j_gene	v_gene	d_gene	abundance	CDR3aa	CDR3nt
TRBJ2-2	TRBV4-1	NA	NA	CASSQERERAGELFF	TGCGCCAGCAGCCAAGAACGGGAGAGGGCCGGGGAGCTGTTTTTT
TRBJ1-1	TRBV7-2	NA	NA	CASSPRAMGVEAFF	TGTGCCAGCAGCCCCCGTGCAATGGGCGTTGAAGCTTTCTTT
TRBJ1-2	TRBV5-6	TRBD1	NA	CASSLVTGGYGYTF	TGTGCCAGCAGCTTGGTTACAGGGGGCTATGGCTACACCTTC
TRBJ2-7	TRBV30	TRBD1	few	CAWIGQGETYEQYF	TGTGCCTGGATCGGGCAGGGGGAGACGTACGAGCAGTACTTC
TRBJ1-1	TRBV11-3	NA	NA	CASSLSPGHTEAFF	TGTGCCAGCAGCTTGTCGCCAGGGCACACTGAAGCTTTCTTT
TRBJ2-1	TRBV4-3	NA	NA	CASSPDNREGNNEQFF	TGCGCCAGCAGCCCTGACAACAGGGAGGGTAACAATGAGCAGTTCTTC
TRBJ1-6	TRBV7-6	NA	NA	CASSVSDNSPLHF	TGTGCCAGCAGCGTTAGTGATAATTCACCCCTCCACTTT
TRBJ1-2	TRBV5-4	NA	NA	CASSLDRSNYGYTF	TGTGCCAGCAGCTTGGACAGATCTAACTATGGCTACACCTTC
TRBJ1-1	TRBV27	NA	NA	CASSRDEANTEAFF	TGTGCCAGCAGTCGCGATGAGGCGAACACTGAAGCTTTCTTT
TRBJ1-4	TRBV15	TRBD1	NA	CATSRRRTGAEKLFF	TGTGCCACCAGTAGGAGGCGGACAGGGGCGGAAAAACTGTTTTTT
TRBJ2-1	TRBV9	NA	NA	CASSPRDSTWAAEQFF	TGTGCCAGCAGCCCTCGGGACTCCACATGGGCGGCTGAGCAGTTCTTC
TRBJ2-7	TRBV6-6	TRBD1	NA	CASSYYRGLLPYEQYF	TGTGCCAGCAGTTACTACAGGGGGCTGCTGCCCTACGAGCAGTACTTC
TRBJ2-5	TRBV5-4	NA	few	CASSLDQSETQYF	TGTGCCAGCAGCTTGGATCAGTCGGAGACCCAGTACTTC
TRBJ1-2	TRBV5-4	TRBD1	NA	CASSPGQGEGYTF	TGTGCCAGCAGCCCGGGACAGGGGGAGGGCTACACCTTC
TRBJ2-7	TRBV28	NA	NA	CASQSSYEQYF	TGTGCCAGCCAGTCTTCCTACGAGCAGTACTTC
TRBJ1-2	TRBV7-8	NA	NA	CASSLLQTVGHGYTF	TGTGCCAGCAGCTTATTACAGACCGTGGGCCATGGCTACACCTTC
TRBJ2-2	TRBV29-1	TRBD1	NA	CSGRTGGTGELFF	TGCAGCGGAAGGACAGGGGGCACCGGGGAGCTGTTTTTT
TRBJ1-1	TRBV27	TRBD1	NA	CASSSRTGNNEAFF	TGTGCCAGCAGTTCCCGGACAGGGAATAATGAAGCTTTCTTT
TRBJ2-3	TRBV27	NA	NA	CASSRRQSSFTVDTQYF	TGTGCCAGCAGTCGCCGACAGTCCTCATTTACTGTAGATACGCAGTATTTT
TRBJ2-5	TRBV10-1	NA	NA	CASSGSGAQETQYF	TGCGCCAGCAGTGGGAGTGGGGCCCAAGAGACCCAGTACTTC
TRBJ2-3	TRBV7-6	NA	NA	CASSPGTRRADTQYF	TGTGCCAGCAGCCCCGGGACCAGGAGGGCAGATACGCAGTATTTT
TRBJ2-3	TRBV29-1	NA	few	CSVEEGVDTQYF	TGCAGCGTTGAAGAAGGGGTAGATACGCAGTATTTT
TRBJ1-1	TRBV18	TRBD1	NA	CASSPIGQVNTEAFF	TGTGCCAGCTCACCAATCGGACAGGTAAACACTGAAGCTTTCTTT
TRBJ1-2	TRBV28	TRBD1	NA	CASSLRGTDYGYTF	TGTGCCAGCAGTTTACGGGGGACAGACTATGGCTACACCTTC
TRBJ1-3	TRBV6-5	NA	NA	CASSYGGLGNTIYF	TGTGCCAGCAGTTACGGGGGGTTAGGAAACACCATATATTTT
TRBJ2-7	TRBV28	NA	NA	CASSMTGAVSYEQYF	TGTGCCAGCAGCATGACAGGCGCGGTGTCCTACGAGCAGTACTTC
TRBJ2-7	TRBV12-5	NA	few	CASGRGNPTYEQYF	TGTGCTAGTGGCCGGGGGAATCCCACCTACGAGCAGTACTTC
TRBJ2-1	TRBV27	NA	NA	CASIHSGSSYNEQFF	TGTGCCAGCATCCATAGCGGCAGCTCCTACAATGAGCAGTTCTTC
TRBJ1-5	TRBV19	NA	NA	CASSIFRTANQPQHF	TGTGCCAGTAGTATTTTTAGGACAGCCAATCAGCCCCAGCATTTT
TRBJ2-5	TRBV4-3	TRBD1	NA	CASSPLVGQGETQYF	TGCGCCAGCAGCCCCCTCGTCGGACAGGGGGAGACCCAGTACTTC
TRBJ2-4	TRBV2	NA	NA	CASSGENIQYF	TGTGCCAGCAGTGGCGAAAACATTCAGTACTTC
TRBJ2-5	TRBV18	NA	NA	CASSPARQETQYF	TGTGCCAGCTCACCCGCTAGACAAGAGACCCAGTACTTC
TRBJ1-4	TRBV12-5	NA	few	CASGLARDIEKLFF	TGTGCTAGTGGTTTGGCCCGGGACATCGAAAAACTGTTTTTT
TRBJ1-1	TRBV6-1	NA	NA	CASVLQTNTEAFF	TGTGCCAGCGTACTACAAACGAACACTGAAGCTTTCTTT
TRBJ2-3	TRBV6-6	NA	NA	CASSYGAAMMTDTQYF	TGTGCCAGCAGTTACGGGGCAGCGATGATGACAGATACGCAGTATTTT
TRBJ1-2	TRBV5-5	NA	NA	CASSWTGDGDYGYTF	TGTGCCAGCAGCTGGACGGGGGATGGGGACTATGGCTACACCTTC
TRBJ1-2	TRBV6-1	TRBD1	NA	CASSLTGDANYGYTF	TGTGCCAGCAGTCTAACAGGGGACGCTAACTATGGCTACACCTTC